The T cell receptor beta chain described here comes from a study of T cells after yellow fever vaccination (dated by TCRdb to between 2019 and 2020). Study-level background: The SMART-Seq v4 Ultra Low Input RNA kit was used to prepare libraries from fractions with low cell numbers. To follow T-cell clones before and after primary and booster YFV17D yellow fever vaccination, bulk TCR alpha and beta repertoires were sequenced over time. Blood was collected at multiple timepoints before and after primary and secondary immunization, and bulk PBMC replicates and cell subsets were isolated. Two healthy male donors made up the cohort, one aged 18 to 30 years and the other aged 30 to 40 years. What the work shows at the level of the full study, not this receptor alone: Because abundant contaminating clonotypes from the bulk population could be contained in FACS-sorted repertoires, computational filtering was required. The secondary T-cell response was found to be weaker but faster than the primary response, with a peak reached on day 5 rather than on day 15. A small share of clonotypes occurred in both CD4 and CD8 compartments, likely arising from convergent recombination. Only two donors were included in the study, so the extent to which the findings can be generalized is limited. After the booster, most clones that had expanded after primary vaccination were detected again (around 95% of CD4 and roughly nine tenths of CD8), suggesting broad maintenance of memory.

The reads were generated on an Illumina NovaSeq 6000. TCR cDNA was made using 5'RACE template switching, a step that added a universal primer site and unique molecular identifiers. Priming of cDNA synthesis was performed from both the TCR alpha and TCR beta constant segments. Libraries were amplified in two PCR steps, with sample barcodes and sequencing adapters added in the second step. Libraries were sequenced on Illumina HiSeq 2500 (2x100 bp) or NovaSeq (2x150 bp). The published analysis was carried out like this. Demultiplexing of reads and collapsing into UMI consensus sequences were performed with MIGEC, and V(D)J alignment was carried out with MiXCR. Clonotypes responding to the vaccine were identified with edgeR on replicate PBMC samples, with the criteria of FDR below 0.01 and a log2 fold change above 5 up to day 15. Bulk clonotypes were assigned CD4 or CD8 identity according to which sequenced CD4 or CD8 repertoire held them at higher abundance. TCRdb cleaned the public reads at Q25 with fastp, built clones with MiXCR and kept in-frame beta chains. Each entry is one CDR3 protein sequence, shown with its most common DNA and genes. The V and J calls reflect TCRdb's pipeline rather than the authors' work. This sample comprises hundreds of thousands of distinct CDR3 sequences, around 20% of them detected only once. The biggest ten clones account for roughly 19% of the sample.

In light of the paper, this sample's treatment or condition label describes: live attenuated yellow fever vaccine strain. At each blood-draw timepoint, two biological replicates of bulk PBMCs were collected. PBMCs were isolated from peripheral blood using a standard Ficoll-Paque protocol. TriZol was used to extract RNA from bulk PBMCs, from CD4 and CD8 fractions, and from dextramer-positive and dextramer-negative fractions. Including the terminal cysteine and phenylalanine, the CDR3 comprises 17 residues. The CDR3 DNA has 51 bases and is translated from base 1. CDR1 is given as SEHNR and CDR2 as FQNEAQ, both from the germline V gene (reference sequence). V loses 5 bases of germline sequence and J loses 0 bases, and the interval between the two ends is 19 bases. Comments on this clonotype: No antigen is known for it. The sample holds no much larger clone one base away, and base qualities are not on file.

In this chain, TRBV7-9 is recombined with TRBJ1-1; a tentative D call is TRBD1 (5 bases match). The sequence derives from a man aged 18 to 29 who received the YFV17D yellow fever vaccine. Sequences were derived from PBMCs, sampled before the yellow fever booster vaccination. The DNA is TGTGCCAGCAGCACTAGACGCGGGGGGGACCTGAACACTGAAGCTTTCTTT. This translates into CASSTRRGGDLNTEAFF.